This T cell receptor beta chain was captured by sequencing in a study of T-cell reconstitution after alpha-beta-depleted transplantation in children. CDR1 and CDR2 from the germline V gene are SNHLY and FYNNEI. The V segment lost 11 bases and the J segment 7 bases; nucleotides outside the gene matches: 7. The CDR3 has 12 amino acids. Study observations and caveats: Surviving recipient T cells and intrathymic progenitors accounted for some patients' high TCRbeta diversity at day 60. By one year post-transplant, T-cell counts and diversity largely arose from T cells that were newly produced.

This clonotype was counted many times. Its target is not known. Library preparation (for TCRbeta) was performed with unique molecular identifiers. TCRdb re-called the PCR reads with MiXCR, one entry per CDR3 protein. The sample has tens of thousands of distinct CDR3 sequences, about 10% seen once. The source of this sequence is a male patient aged 2-15 years who had a stem cell transplant for chronic granulomatous disease, so the T cells may come from the graft donor. V and J are TRBV2 and TRBJ2-1, with 8 bases matching TRBD1. Sequences were derived from PBMCs, mostly from graft donor cells, sampled 60 days after TCRalphabeta/CD19-depleted stem cell transplant. CDR3 in DNA: TGTGCCGGTCTACAGGGGGGAAATGAGCAGTTCTTC. The encoded protein is CAGLQGGNEQFF. The complete variable domain, with remaining parts taken from reference TRBV2 and TRBJ2-1, reads EPEVTQTPSHQVTQMGQEVILRCVPISNHLYFYWYRQILGQKVEFLVSFYNNEISEKSEIFDDQFSVERPDGSNFTLKIRSTKLEDSAMYFCAGLQGGNEQFFGPGTRLTVL.